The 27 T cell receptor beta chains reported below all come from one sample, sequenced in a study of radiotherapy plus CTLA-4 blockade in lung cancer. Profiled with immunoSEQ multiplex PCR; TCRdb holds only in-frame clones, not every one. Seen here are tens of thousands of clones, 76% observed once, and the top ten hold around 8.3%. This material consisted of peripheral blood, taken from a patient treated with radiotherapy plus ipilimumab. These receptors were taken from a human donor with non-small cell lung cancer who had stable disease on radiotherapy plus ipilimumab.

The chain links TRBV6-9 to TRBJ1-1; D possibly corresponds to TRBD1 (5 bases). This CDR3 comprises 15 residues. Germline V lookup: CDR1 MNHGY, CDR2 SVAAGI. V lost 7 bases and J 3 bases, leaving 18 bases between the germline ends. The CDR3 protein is CASTLGTLPDTEAFF. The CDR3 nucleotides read TGTGCCAGCACCCTCGGGACCCTCCCTGACACTGAAGCTTTCTTT.

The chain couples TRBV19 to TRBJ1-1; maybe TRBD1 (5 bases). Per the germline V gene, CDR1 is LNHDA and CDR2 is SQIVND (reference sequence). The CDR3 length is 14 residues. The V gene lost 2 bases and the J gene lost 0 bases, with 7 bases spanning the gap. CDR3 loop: CASSIQGVNTEAFF. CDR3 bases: TGTGCCAGTAGTATACAGGGCGTGAACACTGAAGCTTTCTTT. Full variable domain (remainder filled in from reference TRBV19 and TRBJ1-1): DGGITQSPKYLFRKEGQNVTLSCEQNLNHDAMYWYRQDPGQGLRLIYYSQIVNDFQKGDIAEGYSVSREKKESFPLTVTSAQKNPTAFYLCASSIQGVNTEAFFGQGTRLTVV.

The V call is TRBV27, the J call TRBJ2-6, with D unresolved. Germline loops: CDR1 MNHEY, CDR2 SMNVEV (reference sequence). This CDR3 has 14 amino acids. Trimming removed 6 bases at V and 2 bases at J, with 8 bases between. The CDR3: CASRGAAGANVLTF. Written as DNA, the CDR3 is TGTGCCAGCAGGGGTGCCGCTGGGGCCAACGTCCTGACTTTC.

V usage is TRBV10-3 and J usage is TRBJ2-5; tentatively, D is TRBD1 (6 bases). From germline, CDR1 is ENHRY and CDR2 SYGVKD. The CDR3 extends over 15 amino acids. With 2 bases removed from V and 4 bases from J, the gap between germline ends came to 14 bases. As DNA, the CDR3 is TGTGCCATCAGTGAGAACTTGGACAGTCGAGAGACCCAGTACTTC. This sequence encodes CAISENLDSRETQYF.

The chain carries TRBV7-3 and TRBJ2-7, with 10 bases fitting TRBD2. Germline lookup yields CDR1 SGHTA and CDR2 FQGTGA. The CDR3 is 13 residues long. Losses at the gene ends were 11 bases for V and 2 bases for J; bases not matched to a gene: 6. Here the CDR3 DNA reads TGTGCCCCCCGGACTAGCGGTACCTACGAGCAGTACGTC. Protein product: CAPRTSGTYEQYV.

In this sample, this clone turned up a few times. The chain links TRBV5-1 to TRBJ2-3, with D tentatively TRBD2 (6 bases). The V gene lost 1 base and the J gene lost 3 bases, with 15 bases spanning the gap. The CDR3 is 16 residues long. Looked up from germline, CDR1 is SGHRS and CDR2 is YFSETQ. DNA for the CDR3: TGCGCCAGCAGCTTGATCAGGGACTCGGGAACAGATACGCAGTATTTT. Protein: CASSLIRDSGTDTQYF.

This CDR3 is CSVAPTSRSTDTQYF. CDR3 DNA: TGCAGCGTGGCGCCTACTAGCCGTAGCACAGATACGCAGTATTTT. The rearrangement links TRBV29-1 to TRBJ2-3; D is perhaps TRBD2 (6 bases). The CDR3 consists of 15 residues. Deletions cut 6 bases from V and 0 bases from J, with 16 bases between. CDR1 and CDR2 (germline): SQVTM, ANQGSEA.

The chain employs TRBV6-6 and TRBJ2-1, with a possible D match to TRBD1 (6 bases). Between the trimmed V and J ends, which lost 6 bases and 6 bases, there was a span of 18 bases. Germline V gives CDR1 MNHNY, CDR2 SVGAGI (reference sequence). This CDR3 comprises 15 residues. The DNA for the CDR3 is TGTGCCAGCAGGCCATCCCGGGACACTACCAATGAGCAGTTCTTC. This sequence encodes CASRPSRDTTNEQFF.

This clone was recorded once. CDR3 nucleotide sequence: TGCGCCAGCAGCTTGGGACAGGGGGCGGTGAACACCGGGGAGCTGTTTTTT. Protein sequence: CASSLGQGAVNTGELFF. This chain connects TRBV5-1 to TRBJ2-2, with TRBD1 identical over 10 bases. Trimming removed 0 bases from V and 1 base from J; junction bases left unmatched: 3. The CDR3 has 17 residues. Germline CDR1 and CDR2: SGHRS and YFSETQ.

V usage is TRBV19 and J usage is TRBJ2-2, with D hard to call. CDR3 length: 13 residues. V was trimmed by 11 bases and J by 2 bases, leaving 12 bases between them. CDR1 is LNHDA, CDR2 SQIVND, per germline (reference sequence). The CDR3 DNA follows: TGTGCCGCCCGAGGAGTAAACACCGGGGAGCTGTTTTTT. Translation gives CAARGVNTGELFF.

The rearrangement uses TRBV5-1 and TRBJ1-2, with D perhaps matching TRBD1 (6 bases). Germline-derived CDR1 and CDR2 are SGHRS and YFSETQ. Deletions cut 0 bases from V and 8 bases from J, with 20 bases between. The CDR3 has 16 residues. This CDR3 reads CASSLESGGPGKGYTF. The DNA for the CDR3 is TGCGCCAGCAGCTTGGAAAGTGGGGGGCCGGGGAAAGGCTACACCTTC.

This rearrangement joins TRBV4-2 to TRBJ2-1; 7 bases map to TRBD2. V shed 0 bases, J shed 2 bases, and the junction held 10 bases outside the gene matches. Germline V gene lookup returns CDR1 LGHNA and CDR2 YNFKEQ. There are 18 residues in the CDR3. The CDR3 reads CASSQDFGSGFTYNEQFF. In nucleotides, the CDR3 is TGTGCCAGCAGCCAAGATTTTGGTAGCGGGTTCACCTACAATGAGCAGTTCTTC.

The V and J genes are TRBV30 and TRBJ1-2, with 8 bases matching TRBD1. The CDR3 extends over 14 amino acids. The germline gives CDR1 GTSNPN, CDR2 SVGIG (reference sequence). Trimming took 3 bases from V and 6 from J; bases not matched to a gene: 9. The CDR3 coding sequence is TGTGCCTGGAGCGGAGCCAGGGGGCGAGATGGCTACACCTTC. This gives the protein CAWSGARGRDGYTF.

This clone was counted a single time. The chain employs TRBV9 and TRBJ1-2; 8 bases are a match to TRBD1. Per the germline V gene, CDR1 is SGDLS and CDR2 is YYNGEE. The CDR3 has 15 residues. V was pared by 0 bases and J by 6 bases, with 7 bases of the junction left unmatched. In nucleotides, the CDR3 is TGTGCCAGCAGCGTAGCACCAGACAGGGGCCATGGCTACACCTTC. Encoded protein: CASSVAPDRGHGYTF.

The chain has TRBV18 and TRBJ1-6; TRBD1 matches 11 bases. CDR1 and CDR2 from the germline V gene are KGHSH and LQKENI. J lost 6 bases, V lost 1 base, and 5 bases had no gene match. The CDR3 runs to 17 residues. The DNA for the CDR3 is TGTGCCAGCTCACCACAAGACGGGACAGGGGGTAATTCACCCCTCCACTTT. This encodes CASSPQDGTGGNSPLHF.

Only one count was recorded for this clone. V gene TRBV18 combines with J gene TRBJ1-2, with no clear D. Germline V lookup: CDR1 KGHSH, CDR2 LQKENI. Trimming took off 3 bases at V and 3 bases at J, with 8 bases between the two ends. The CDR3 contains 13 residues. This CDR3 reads CASSPQEDYGYTF. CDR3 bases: TGTGCCAGCTCACCCCAGGAGGACTATGGCTACACCTTC.

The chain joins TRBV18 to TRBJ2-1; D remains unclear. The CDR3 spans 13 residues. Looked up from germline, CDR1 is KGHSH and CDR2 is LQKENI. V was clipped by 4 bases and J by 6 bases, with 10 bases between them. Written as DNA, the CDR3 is TGTGCCAGCTCACTCTCCGACCCCAATGAGCAGTTCTTC. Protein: CASSLSDPNEQFF.

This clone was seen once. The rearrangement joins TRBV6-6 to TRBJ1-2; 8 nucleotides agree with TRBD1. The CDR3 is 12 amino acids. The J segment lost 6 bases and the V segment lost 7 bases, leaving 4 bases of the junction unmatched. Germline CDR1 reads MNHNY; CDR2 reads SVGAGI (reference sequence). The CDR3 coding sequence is TGTGCCAGCACCCGGGACAGGAATGGCTACACCTTC. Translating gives CASTRDRNGYTF.

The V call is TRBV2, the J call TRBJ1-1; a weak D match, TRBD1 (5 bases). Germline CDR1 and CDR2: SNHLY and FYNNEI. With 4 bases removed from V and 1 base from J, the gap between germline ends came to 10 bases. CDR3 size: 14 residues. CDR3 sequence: CASSALTANTEAFF. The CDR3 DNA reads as TGTGCCAGCAGTGCCTTGACAGCGAACACTGAAGCTTTCTTT.

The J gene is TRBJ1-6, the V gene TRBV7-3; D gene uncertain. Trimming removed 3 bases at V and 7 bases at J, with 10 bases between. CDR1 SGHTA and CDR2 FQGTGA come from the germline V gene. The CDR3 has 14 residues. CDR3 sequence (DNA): TGTGCCAGCAGCTTTCAAGGGAGCAATTCACCCCTCCACTTT. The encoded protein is CASSFQGSNSPLHF.

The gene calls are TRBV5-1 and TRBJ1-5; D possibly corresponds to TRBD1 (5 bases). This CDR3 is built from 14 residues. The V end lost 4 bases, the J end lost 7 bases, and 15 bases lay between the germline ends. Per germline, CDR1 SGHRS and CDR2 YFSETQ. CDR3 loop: CASSPGQGGQPQHF. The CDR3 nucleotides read TGCGCCAGCAGCCCCGGGCAGGGCGGACAGCCCCAGCATTTT.

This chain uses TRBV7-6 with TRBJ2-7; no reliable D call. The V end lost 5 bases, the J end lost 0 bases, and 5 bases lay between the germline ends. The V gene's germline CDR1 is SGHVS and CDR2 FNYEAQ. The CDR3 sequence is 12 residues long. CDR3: CASSVGSYEQYF. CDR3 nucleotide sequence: TGTGCCAGCAGCGTAGGCTCCTACGAGCAGTACTTC.

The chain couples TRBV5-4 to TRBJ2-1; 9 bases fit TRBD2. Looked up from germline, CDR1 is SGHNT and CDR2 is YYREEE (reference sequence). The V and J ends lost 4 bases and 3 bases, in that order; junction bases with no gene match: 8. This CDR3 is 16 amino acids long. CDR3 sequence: CASSIGTSLIYNEQFF. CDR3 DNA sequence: TGTGCCAGCAGCATTGGGACTAGCCTGATCTACAATGAGCAGTTCTTC.

CDR3 in DNA: TGTGCCAGTAGTACAGGGGGGGTGAAGAACACTGAAGCTTTCTTT. Translation gives CASSTGGVKNTEAFF. V and J are TRBV19 and TRBJ1-1, with 7 bases identical to TRBD1. V lost 4 bases and J lost 1; bases outside the gene matches: 6. Germline values: CDR1 LNHDA, CDR2 SQIVND (reference sequence). The CDR3 has 15 residues. The full variable domain, completed using reference TRBV19 and TRBJ1-1, is DGGITQSPKYLFRKEGQNVTLSCEQNLNHDAMYWYRQDPGQGLRLIYYSQIVNDFQKGDIAEGYSVSREKKESFPLTVTSAQKNPTAFYLCASSTGGVKNTEAFFGQGTRLTVV.

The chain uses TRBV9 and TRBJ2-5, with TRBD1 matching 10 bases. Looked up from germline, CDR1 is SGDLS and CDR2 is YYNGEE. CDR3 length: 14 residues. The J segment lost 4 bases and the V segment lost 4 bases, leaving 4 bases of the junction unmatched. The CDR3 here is CASSYDRGRETQYF. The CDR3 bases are TGTGCCAGCAGCTATGACAGGGGGCGAGAGACCCAGTACTTC. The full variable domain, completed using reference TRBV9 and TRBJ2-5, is DSGVTQTPKHLITATGQRVTLRCSPRSGDLSVYWYQQSLDQGLQFLIQYYNGEERAKGNILERFSAQQFPDLHSELNLSSLELGDSALYFCASSYDRGRETQYFGPGTRLLVL.

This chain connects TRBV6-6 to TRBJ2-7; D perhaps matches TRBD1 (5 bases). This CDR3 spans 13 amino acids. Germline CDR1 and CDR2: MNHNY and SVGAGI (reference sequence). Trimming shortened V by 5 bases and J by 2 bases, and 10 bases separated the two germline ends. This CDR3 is CASSPDNTYEQYV. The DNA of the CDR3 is TGTGCCAGCAGTCCGGACAACACCTACGAGCAGTACGTC.

CDR3 loop: CASSLPGTLNTEAFF. The CDR3 region has the DNA TGTGCCAGCAGTCTCCCTGGGACATTGAACACTGAAGCTTTCTTT. V is TRBV28 and J is TRBJ1-1; a possible D gene is TRBD1 (6 bases). CDR3 length: 15 residues. Germline CDR1 is MDHEN and CDR2 is SYDVKM. Trimming left V 5 bases short and J 0 bases short, with 13 bases between. Based on the CDR3 plus reference TRBV28 and TRBJ1-1, the full variable domain is DVKVTQSSRYLVKRTGEKVFLECVQDMDHENMFWYRQDPGLGLRLIYFSYDVKMKEKGDIPEGYSVSREKKERFSLILESASTNQTSMYLCASSLPGTLNTEAFFGQGTRLTVV.